This TCR beta chain was recovered during a study of vaccination and CD4 T cells after COVID-19. The wider study: Every participant was given two doses of BNT162b2 or mRNA-1273 vaccine. The post-COVID samples were taken a median roughly 96 days after diagnosis, anywhere from 35 to 161.

The study sequenced cultured CD4+ T cell DNA using the Oncomine TCR Beta short-read assay. Cultured CD4+ T cells yielded the extracted genomic DNA. TCRdb analysed the PCR reads with MiXCR anew, one entry per CDR3 protein. The table lists under 4,500 distinct CDR3 sequences, about 40% of them singletons. Indicated treatment: roughly 10-day PBMC culture with coronavirus spike peptide pools or control peptides (ViraFEST assay). About this clonotype: What it binds is not known.

CDR3 length: 13 residues. Germline CDR1 and CDR2: MDHEN and SYDVKM. The ends were cut back, 3 bases at V and 8 bases at J, with 13 bases in the middle. The material sequenced was CD4+ T cells from blood, cultured in vitro. This clonotype was obtained from a human donor who had recovered from COVID-19. V usage is TRBV28 and J usage is TRBJ1-2; maybe TRBD1 (5 bases). The CDR3 is CASSFRDPRGYTF. The CDR3 nucleotides read TGTGCCAGCAGTTTCCGGGACCCACGGGGCTACACCTTC.